This TCR beta chain was captured in a study of cytomegalovirus exposure and HLA in healthy donors. This clone appeared a few times. Its antigen is currently unknown. This CDR3 is 18 amino acids long. Trimming left V 1 base short and J 0 bases short, with 17 bases between. Per the germline V gene, CDR1 is LGHNA and CDR2 is YNFKEQ. 13 Jbeta primers and 60 Vbeta primers were used for the PCR. TCRdb keeps only in-frame clones here, not all; method: immunoSEQ multiplex PCR. The top ten hold around 1.9% of the sample, which has some 130,000 clones, 65% to 85% seen once. These donors counted as nominally healthy when sampled, but unrecorded immune exposures were likely. Notes on the study in general: A previous analysis found most TCR beta V segments productive roughly 87% or roughly 30% of the time. A later analysis found most CMV-associated TCR beta chains apparently HLA-restricted. TCR beta chains numbering some 160 were designated cytomegalovirus-associated.

The chain couples TRBV4-2 to TRBJ2-3, with D perhaps TRBD2 (6 bases). The sequence was collected from a woman aged 40 to 49 in good health and CMV-seronegative. Specimen: PBMCs. This chain's CDR3 is CASSQAGRAGLSTDTQYF. The CDR3, as DNA: TGTGCCAGCAGCCAAGCAGGTCGGGCGGGGCTTAGCACAGATACGCAGTATTTT.